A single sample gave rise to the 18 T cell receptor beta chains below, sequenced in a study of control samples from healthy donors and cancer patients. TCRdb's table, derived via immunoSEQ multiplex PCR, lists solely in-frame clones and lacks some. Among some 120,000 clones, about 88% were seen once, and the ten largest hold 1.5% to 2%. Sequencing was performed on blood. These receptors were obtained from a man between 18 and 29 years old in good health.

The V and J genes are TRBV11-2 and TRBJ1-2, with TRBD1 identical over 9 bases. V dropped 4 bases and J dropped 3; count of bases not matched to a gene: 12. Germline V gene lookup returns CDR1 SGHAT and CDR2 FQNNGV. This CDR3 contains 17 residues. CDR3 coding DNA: TGTGCCAGCAGCTCTTATCCTAAAGGGACAGGGTACTATGGCTACACCTTC. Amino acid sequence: CASSSYPKGTGYYGYTF. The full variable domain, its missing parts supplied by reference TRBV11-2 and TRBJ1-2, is EAGVAQSPRYKIIEKRQSVAFWCNPISGHATLYWYQQILGQGPKLLIQFQNNGVVDDSQLPKDRFSAERLKGVDSTLKIQPAKLEDSAVYLCASSSYPKGTGYYGYTFGSGTRLTVV.

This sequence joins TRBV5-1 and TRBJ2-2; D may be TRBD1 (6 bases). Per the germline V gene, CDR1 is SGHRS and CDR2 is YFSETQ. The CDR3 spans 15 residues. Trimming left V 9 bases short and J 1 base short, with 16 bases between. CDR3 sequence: CATKAGGQNTGELFF. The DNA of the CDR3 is TGCGCCACCAAGGCTGGGGGACAGAACACCGGGGAGCTGTTTTTT.

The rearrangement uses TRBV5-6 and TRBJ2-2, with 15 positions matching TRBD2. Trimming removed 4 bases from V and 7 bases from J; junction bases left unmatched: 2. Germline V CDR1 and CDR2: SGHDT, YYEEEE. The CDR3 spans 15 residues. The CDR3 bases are TGTGCCAGCAGCCCGGGACTAGCGGGAGGCGGGGAGCTGTTTTTT. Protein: CASSPGLAGGGELFF.

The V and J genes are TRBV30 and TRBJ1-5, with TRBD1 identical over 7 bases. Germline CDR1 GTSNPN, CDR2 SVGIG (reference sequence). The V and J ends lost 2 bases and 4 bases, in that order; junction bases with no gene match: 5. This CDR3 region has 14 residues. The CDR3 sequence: CAWSRAGGNQPQHF. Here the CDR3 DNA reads TGTGCCTGGAGTCGGGCAGGGGGAAATCAGCCCCAGCATTTT.

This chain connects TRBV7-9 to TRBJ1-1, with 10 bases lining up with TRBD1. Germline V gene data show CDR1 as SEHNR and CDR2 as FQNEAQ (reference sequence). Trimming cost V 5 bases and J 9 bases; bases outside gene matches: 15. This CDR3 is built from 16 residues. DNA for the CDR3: TGTGCCAGCAGCCCCCTCGGGACAGGGGTTGAGGGGAAAGCTTTCTTT. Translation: CASSPLGTGVEGKAFF.

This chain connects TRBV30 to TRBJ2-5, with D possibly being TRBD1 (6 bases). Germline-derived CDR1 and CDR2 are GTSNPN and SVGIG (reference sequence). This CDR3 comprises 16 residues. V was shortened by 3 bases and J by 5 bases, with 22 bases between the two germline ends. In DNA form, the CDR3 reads TGTGCCTGGAGGGTGGGCAGGGGCGCAGGTGTCGAGACCCAGTACTTC. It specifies CAWRVGRGAGVETQYF.

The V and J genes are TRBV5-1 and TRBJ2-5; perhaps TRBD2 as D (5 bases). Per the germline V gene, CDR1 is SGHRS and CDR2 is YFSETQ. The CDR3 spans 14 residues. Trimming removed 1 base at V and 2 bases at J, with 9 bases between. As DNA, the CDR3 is TGCGCCAGCAGCTTGCCGGGATTTCAAGAGACCCAGTACTTC. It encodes CASSLPGFQETQYF.

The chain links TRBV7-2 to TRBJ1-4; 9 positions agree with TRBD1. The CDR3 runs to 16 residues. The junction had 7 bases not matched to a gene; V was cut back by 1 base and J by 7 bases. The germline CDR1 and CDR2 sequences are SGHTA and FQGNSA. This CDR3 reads CASSLDTRTGAEKLFF. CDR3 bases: TGTGCCAGCAGCTTAGATACGAGGACAGGGGCTGAAAAACTGTTTTTT.

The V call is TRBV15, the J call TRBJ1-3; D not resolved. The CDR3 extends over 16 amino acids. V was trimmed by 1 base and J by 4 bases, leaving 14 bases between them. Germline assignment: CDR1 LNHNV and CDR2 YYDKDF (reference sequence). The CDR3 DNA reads TGTGCCACCAGCAGAGCGGGCATTCTAGCGGGAAACACCATATATTTT. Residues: CATSRAGILAGNTIYF.

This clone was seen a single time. In DNA, the CDR3 is TGTGCCAGTACCTCTCTCCCGGGGACCGCCACCTACGAGCAGTACTTC. As protein: CASTSLPGTATYEQYF. This chain connects TRBV19 to TRBJ2-7; perhaps D is TRBD1 or TRBD2 (5 bases each). Between the trimmed V and J ends, which lost 7 bases and 2 bases, there was a span of 21 bases. The CDR3 runs to 16 residues. Germline loops: CDR1 LNHDA, CDR2 SQIVND (reference sequence).

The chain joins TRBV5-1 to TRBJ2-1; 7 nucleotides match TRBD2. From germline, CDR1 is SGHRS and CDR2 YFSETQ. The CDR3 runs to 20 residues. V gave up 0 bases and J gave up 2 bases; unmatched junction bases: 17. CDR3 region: CASSLANTQRGLGPYNEQFF. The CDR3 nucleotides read TGCGCCAGCAGCTTGGCCAATACGCAGCGGGGACTGGGACCCTACAATGAGCAGTTCTTC.

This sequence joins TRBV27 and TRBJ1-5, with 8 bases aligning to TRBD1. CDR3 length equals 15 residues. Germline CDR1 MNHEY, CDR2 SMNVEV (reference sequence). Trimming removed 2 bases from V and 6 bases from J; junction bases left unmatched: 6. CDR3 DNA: TGTGCCAGCAGTTTAGACAGGGGACGGGGTCAGCCCCAGCATTTT. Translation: CASSLDRGRGQPQHF.

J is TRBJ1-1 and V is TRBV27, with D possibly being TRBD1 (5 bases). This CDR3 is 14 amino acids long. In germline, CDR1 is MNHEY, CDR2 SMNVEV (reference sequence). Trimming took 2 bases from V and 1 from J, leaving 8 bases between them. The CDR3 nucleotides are TGTGCCAGCAGTTTAGGGACGACGAACACTGAAGCTTTCTTT. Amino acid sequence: CASSLGTTNTEAFF.

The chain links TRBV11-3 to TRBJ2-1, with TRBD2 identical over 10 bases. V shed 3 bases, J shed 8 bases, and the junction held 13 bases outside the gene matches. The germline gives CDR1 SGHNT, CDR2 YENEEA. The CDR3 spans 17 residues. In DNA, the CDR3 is TGTGCCAGCAGCTTCTCTGTCGGAATAGCGGGAGGCCATGAGCAGTTCTTC. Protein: CASSFSVGIAGGHEQFF.

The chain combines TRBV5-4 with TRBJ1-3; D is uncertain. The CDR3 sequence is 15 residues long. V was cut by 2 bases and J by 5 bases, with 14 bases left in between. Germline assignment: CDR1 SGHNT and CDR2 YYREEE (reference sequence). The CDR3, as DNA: TGTGCCAGCAGCTTACAGACAAACCCTAGAAACACCATATATTTT. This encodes CASSLQTNPRNTIYF.

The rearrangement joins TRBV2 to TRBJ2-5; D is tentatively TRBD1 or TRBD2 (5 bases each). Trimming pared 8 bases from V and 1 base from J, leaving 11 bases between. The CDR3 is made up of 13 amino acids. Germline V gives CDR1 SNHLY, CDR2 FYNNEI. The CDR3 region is CASEGDPQETQYF. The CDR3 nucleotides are TGTGCCAGCGAAGGGGACCCCCAAGAGACCCAGTACTTC.

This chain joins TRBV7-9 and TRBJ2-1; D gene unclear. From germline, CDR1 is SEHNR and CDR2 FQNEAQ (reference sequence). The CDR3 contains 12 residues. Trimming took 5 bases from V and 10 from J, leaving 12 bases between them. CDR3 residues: CASSPSRGEQFF. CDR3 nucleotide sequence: TGTGCCAGCAGCCCATCCCGAGGAGAGCAGTTCTTC.

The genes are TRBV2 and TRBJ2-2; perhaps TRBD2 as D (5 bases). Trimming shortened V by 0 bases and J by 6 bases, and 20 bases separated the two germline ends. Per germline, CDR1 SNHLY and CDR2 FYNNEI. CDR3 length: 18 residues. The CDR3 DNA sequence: TGTGCCAGCAGTGAAGCCAGAATTCAAGGGAGAGTTTCCGGGGAGCTGTTTTTT. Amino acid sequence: CASSEARIQGRVSGELFF.